This is a list of T cell receptor beta chains from one sample in a study of blood T cell repertoires in COVID-19. Generated by immunoSEQ multiplex PCR, the TCRdb table keeps only in-frame clones and is missing some. The sample yields 200,000 to 250,000 clones, roughly 88% seen once. Sequenced input: peripheral blood. These receptors were obtained from a woman between 25 and 40 years old with COVID-19, enrolled during active disease. Each CDR3 is given with its conserved first and last residue. Fields, in order: clone size, V gene, D gene, J gene, CDR3 DNA, CDR3 protein. The D gene is left open where the match is weak. Expanded clones get a size class; other rows say once, few or many, or leave the size out.

-	TRBV5-1	-	TRBJ1-6	TGCGCCAGCAGCTTGGGTCAAGGGGTCAACGGTTCACCCCTCCACTTT	CASSLGQGVNGSPLHF
-	TRBV5-4	TRBD2	TRBJ2-5	TGTGCCAGCAGCCCAGCGGGAGGATCGAAAGAGACCCAGTACTTC	CASSPAGGSKETQYF
-	TRBV28	-	TRBJ2-7	TGTGCCAGCAGCCAACCCGGGGTTGGCGAGCAGTACTTC	CASSQPGVGEQYF
-	TRBV24-1	-	TRBJ2-1	TGTGCCACCAACTCTCGGGATGAGCAGTTCTTC	CATNSRDEQFF
-	TRBV29-1	TRBD2	TRBJ2-5	TGCAGCGTTGCCCCGGGAGCGGGGGAGACCCAGTACTTC	CSVAPGAGETQYF
-	TRBV18	-	TRBJ1-6	TGTGCCAGCTCAACCCGACAGGCCGGCAGGAGCTCCTATAATTCACCCCTCCACTTT	CASSTRQAGRSSYNSPLHF
-	TRBV5-6	-	TRBJ1-5	TGTGCCAGCAGCCGGCAGGGCCAGCCCCAGCATTTT	CASSRQGQPQHF
-	TRBV12-3/TRBV12-4	-	TRBJ1-1	TGTGCCAGCAGTTTTGAGGCCACTGAAGCTTTCTTT	CASSFEATEAFF
-	TRBV4-1	TRBD1	TRBJ1-4	TGCGCCAGCAGCCAAGCACCCCCCGGGACAGGGAATGAAAAACTGTTTTTT	CASSQAPPGTGNEKLFF
-	TRBV7-2	-	TRBJ1-5	TGTGCCAGCAGCTCATATGCTGGGGGGGTCCAGCCCCAGCATTTT	CASSSYAGGVQPQHF
-	TRBV7-9	TRBD1	TRBJ1-2	TGTGCCAGCAGCCCCCCCGGGACAGCCTATGGCTACACCTTC	CASSPPGTAYGYTF
-	TRBV7-7	-	TRBJ1-3	TGTGCTAGCAGCCAGGACAGACACTCTGGAAACACCATATATTTT	CASSQDRHSGNTIYF
once	TRBV30	-	TRBJ1-1	TGTGCCTGGACTCCTCCCGACAGCTTGAACACTGAAGCTTTCTTT	CAWTPPDSLNTEAFF
-	TRBV3-1/TRBV3-2	TRBD2	TRBJ2-7	TGTGCCAGCAGCCCACGACTAGCGGGGGCCTCCTACGAGCAGTACTTC	CASSPRLAGASYEQYF
-	TRBV4-1	-	TRBJ2-1	TGCGCCAGCAGCCAAGCTAGGGGGAGAAATGAGCAGTTCTTC	CASSQARGRNEQFF
-	TRBV7-2	-	TRBJ1-3	TGTGCCAGCAGCTTAGCGCTGGGGGCCTCTGGAAACACCATATATTTT	CASSLALGASGNTIYF
-	TRBV19	TRBD1	TRBJ1-1	TGTGCCAGTAGTACAGACAGGGACACTGAAGCTTTCTTT	CASSTDRDTEAFF
-	TRBV7-2	-	TRBJ2-2	TGTGCCAGCAGCTTAACGCGGGGCCACACCGGGGAGCTGTTTTTT	CASSLTRGHTGELFF
-	TRBV19	-	TRBJ2-7	TGTGCCAGTAAACGGGGTAATCCCCTTTCCGACGAGCAGTACTTC	CASKRGNPLSDEQYF
-	TRBV5-1	TRBD1	TRBJ2-7	TGCGCCAGCAGCTTGAAAGCGGTTGAGGGACAGTTCATCTACGAGCAGTACTTC	CASSLKAVEGQFIYEQYF
-	TRBV30	-	TRBJ1-2	TGTGCCTGGAGTGTACTGGGGGGAAGGGGTAGTGGCTACACCTTC	CAWSVLGGRGSGYTF
once	TRBV7-9	TRBD1	TRBJ2-3	TGTGCCAGCAGCGCAACCCCCGGGACAGGGCATAGGGATACGCAGTATTTT	CASSATPGTGHRDTQYF
-	TRBV5-6	-	TRBJ1-2	TGTGCCAGCAGCCCTGGACAGACCTATGGCTACACCTTC	CASSPGQTYGYTF
-	TRBV7-9	-	TRBJ2-1	TGTGCCAGCAGCCTCAGTGGGGCTGAGCAGTTCTTC	CASSLSGAEQFF
-	TRBV15	-	TRBJ1-3	TGTGCCACCAGCAGCCTCGGGTACTCTGGAAACACCATATATTTT	CATSSLGYSGNTIYF
-	TRBV18	TRBD1	TRBJ2-1	TGTGCCAGCTCACCCGAACAGGGGAGTAGCAATGAGCAGTTCTTC	CASSPEQGSSNEQFF
-	TRBV3-1/TRBV3-2	-	TRBJ1-2	TGTGCCAGCAGCCCCGGCGGTGGGTCCTATGGCTACACCTTC	CASSPGGGSYGYTF
-	TRBV12-5	-	TRBJ2-3	TGTGCTAGTGGTTTGGTACTCAGGAGGCCTCGCACAGATACGCAGTATTTT	CASGLVLRRPRTDTQYF
-	TRBV10-3	-	TRBJ2-3	TGTGCCATCAGTGAATTACAGGAATACACAGATACGCAGTATTTT	CAISELQEYTDTQYF
-	TRBV29-1	TRBD1	TRBJ2-5	TGCAGCGTTGAAGGAGGTCCGACAGGGGGGATGGAGACCCAGTACTTC	CSVEGGPTGGMETQYF
-	TRBV7-9	TRBD2	TRBJ2-3	TGTGCCAGCAGCTCCACTAGCGGGGGAGCCGATACGCAGTATTTT	CASSSTSGGADTQYF
-	TRBV5-1	TRBD2	TRBJ2-5	TGCGCCAGCAGAATCCCAAGCGGGGGGGCCGGAGAGACCCAGTACTTC	CASRIPSGGAGETQYF
few	TRBV28	TRBD1	TRBJ1-2	TGTGCCAGCACCCTCGCAGGGACAGGGGGCCTGAGGAACTATGGCTACACCTTC	CASTLAGTGGLRNYGYTF
-	TRBV3-1/TRBV3-2	-	TRBJ1-2	TGTGCCAGCAGCCAAGGTGGGGAGGGCTACACCTTC	CASSQGGEGYTF
-	TRBV18	TRBD2	TRBJ2-1	TGTGCCAGCTCACCAAGGTTACTAGCGGAAAACAATGAGCAGTTCTTC	CASSPRLLAENNEQFF
-	TRBV27	TRBD1	TRBJ2-5	TGTGCCAGCAGTAGGCAGGGGGCGCGGGAGACCCAGTACTTC	CASSRQGARETQYF
-	TRBV5-1	TRBD1	TRBJ1-2	TGCGCCAGCAGCTCGCGTCCGGGACAGAAATACATTAACTATGGCTACACCTTC	CASSSRPGQKYINYGYTF
-	TRBV5-1	-	TRBJ2-1	TGCGCCAGCAGCTTGGACGACTGGCCCTACAATGAGCAGTTCTTC	CASSLDDWPYNEQFF
-	TRBV13	-	TRBJ2-3	TGTGCCAGCAGCTTAGGAGCTTTCCACGGAGCGGCTAGCACAGATACGCAGTATTTT	CASSLGAFHGAASTDTQYF
-	TRBV4-2	-	TRBJ2-5	TGTGCCAGCAGCCAAGAAATGATGGTCGGGGGAGCCCAAGAGACCCAGTACTTC	CASSQEMMVGGAQETQYF
-	TRBV30	TRBD1	TRBJ1-1	TGTGCCTGGAGTGTACACAGGGGGAACACTGAAGCTTTCTTT	CAWSVHRGNTEAFF
-	TRBV6-1	-	TRBJ2-1	TGTGCCAGCAGTGGAAGACAGGCGGCTGAGCAGTTCTTC	CASSGRQAAEQFF
-	TRBV19	-	TRBJ1-5	TGTGCCAGTAGTCCCTGGGGGGGGGATCAGCCCCAGCATTTT	CASSPWGGDQPQHF
-	TRBV27	TRBD2	TRBJ2-1	TGTGCCAGCAGTGGACTAGCGGGAGGGTCCAATGAGCAGTTCTTC	CASSGLAGGSNEQFF
-	TRBV6-5	TRBD2	TRBJ2-3	TGTGCCAGCAGTTACGCGGGCGGGAGGCAATTAGATACGCAGTATTTT	CASSYAGGRQLDTQYF
-	TRBV20-1	-	TRBJ2-1	TGCAGTGCTTCGTACAATGAGCAGTTCTTC	CSASYNEQFF
once	TRBV5-4	-	TRBJ2-5	TGTGCCAGCAGCGCACAGGGGAGGCAAGAGACCCAGTACTTC	CASSAQGRQETQYF
-	TRBV9	-	TRBJ1-2	TGTGCCAGCAGCACAAACTATGGCTACACCTTC	CASSTNYGYTF
-	TRBV7-9	TRBD1	TRBJ2-1	TGTGCCAGCAGCATTAGACAGGGGGATGAGCAGTTCTTC	CASSIRQGDEQFF